The 28 T cell receptor beta chains in this list originate from one sample, sequenced in a study of regulatory T cells in long-lasting Graves disease. The sample's time point: newly diagnosed GD, antithyroid drugs for less than 3 months. PBMC RNA was the source of the TCR library. The TCR beta library used iRepertoire HTBI primers with Arm-PCR amplification of CDR3. One entry per CDR3 protein, called by TCRdb with MiXCR from the multiplex PCR reads. This sample has some 460,000 distinct CDR3 sequences; about 17% occur once, and the top ten carry 12%. The same data also went into a second study, on T cells in Graves' hyperthyroidism and ophthalmopathy.

Sequencing used peripheral blood mononuclear cells (PBMCs), obtained at new diagnosis, from a patient treated with antithyroid drugs. Receptors were obtained from a middle-aged man with Graves disease.

This clonotype was counted ten times or more. The chain couples TRBV11-1 to TRBJ1-1; a weak D match, TRBD1 (6 bases). V lost 1 base and J lost 4, with 7 bases in between. This CDR3 is 13 amino acids long. Germline assignment: CDR1 SGHAT and CDR2 FQDESV (reference sequence). Here the CDR3 reads CASSLGDTTEAFF. DNA for the CDR3: TGTGCCAGCAGCTTAGGGGACACCACTGAAGCTTTCTTT.

V and J are TRBV6-9 and TRBJ2-5, with 12 bases lining up with TRBD2. CDR3 length equals 15 residues. The germline CDR1 and CDR2 sequences are MNHGY and SVAAGI. J lost 7 bases, V lost 3 bases, and 6 bases had no gene match. The CDR3 sequence is CASSYLAGGGGTQYF. In DNA form, the CDR3 reads TGTGCCAGCAGTTACCTAGCGGGAGGGGGAGGGACCCAGTACTTC.

The V call is TRBV29-1, the J call TRBJ2-1, with a tentative D call TRBD2 (6 bases). Germline values: CDR1 SQVTM, CDR2 ANQGSEA. Trimming removed 6 bases at V and 0 bases at J, with 6 bases between. CDR3 length equals 12 residues. The CDR3 spells CSVGGSYNEQFF. The CDR3 DNA is TGCAGCGTGGGGGGCTCCTACAATGAGCAGTTCTTC.

At least ten counts were recorded for this clonotype. The chain links TRBV28 to TRBJ1-1; D remains unclear. The CDR3 loop spans 13 amino acids. Germline V gives CDR1 MDHEN, CDR2 SYDVKM. Trimming stripped 5 bases from V and 2 bases from J, with 9 bases between. Here the CDR3 reads CASSRSGNTEAFF. For the CDR3, the DNA is TGTGCCAGCAGTCGCTCAGGCAACACTGAAGCTTTCTTT. The entire variable domain, with the rest obtained from reference TRBV28 and TRBJ1-1, is as follows: DVKVTQSSRYLVKRTGEKVFLECVQDMDHENMFWYRQDPGLGLRLIYFSYDVKMKEKGDIPEGYSVSREKKERFSLILESASTNQTSMYLCASSRSGNTEAFFGQGTRLTVV.

This clonotype was detected ten times or more. J is TRBJ2-2 and V is TRBV5-1, with TRBD2 matching over 8 bases. This CDR3 has 14 amino acids. Germline V gives CDR1 SGHRS, CDR2 YFSETQ. Trimming took 4 bases from V and 5 from J; bases not matched to a gene: 4. The CDR3 sequence: CASSGAGETGELFF. In DNA form, the CDR3 reads TGCGCCAGCAGCGGAGCGGGAGAGACCGGGGAGCTGTTTTTT. Complete variable domain (other parts from reference TRBV5-1 and TRBJ2-2): KAGVTQTPRYLIKTRGQQVTLSCSPISGHRSVSWYQQTPGQGLQFLFEYFSETQRNKGNFPGRFSGRQFSNSRSEMNVSTLELGDSALYLCASSGAGETGELFFGEGSRLTVL.

V gene TRBV5-1 combines with J gene TRBJ2-3; 8 nucleotides agree with TRBD1. Germline values: CDR1 SGHRS, CDR2 YFSETQ. The CDR3 consists of 14 residues. Trimming at V came to 0 bases and at J to 5 bases, leaving 2 bases not matched to a gene. CDR3 protein: CASSLADRGDTQYF. The CDR3 DNA follows: TGCGCCAGCAGCTTGGCTGACAGGGGAGATACGCAGTATTTT.

In this sample, this clonotype turned up a few times. The chain joins TRBV19 to TRBJ2-7; no definite D call. The CDR3 loop spans 14 amino acids. Germline CDR1 LNHDA, CDR2 SQIVND (reference sequence). Trimming cost V 7 bases and J 0 bases, with 13 bases left between them. CDR3 sequence: CASKKRKDSYEQYF. DNA for the CDR3: TGTGCCAGTAAGAAACGGAAAGACTCCTACGAGCAGTACTTC.

This clonotype has a count of ten or more. The J gene is TRBJ2-7, the V gene TRBV29-1; D uncertain. The CDR3 extends over 12 amino acids. Per germline, CDR1 SQVTM and CDR2 ANQGSEA. Trimming pared 6 bases from V and 5 bases from J, leaving 14 bases between. CDR3 loop: CSVEQEWDEQYF. The CDR3 DNA follows: TGCAGCGTCGAGCAAGAATGGGACGAGCAGTACTTC.

This clonotype has at least ten counts. The rearrangement links TRBV6-2 or TRBV6-3 to TRBJ2-1; TRBD2 matches 8 bases. From germline, CDR1 is MNHEY and CDR2 SVGEGT. The CDR3 runs to 13 residues. V was clipped by 5 bases and J by 14 bases; unmatched bases: 11. In nucleotides, the CDR3 is TGTGCCAGCAGTGAATCAACCGGGACTAGAGAGTTCTTC. This codes for CASSESTGTREFF.

This clonotype appeared many times. The rearrangement links TRBV11-2 to TRBJ1-1; tentative D call: TRBD1 (5 bases). This CDR3 has 14 residues. Germline CDR1 is SGHAT and CDR2 is FQNNGV. V lost 4 bases and J lost 4, with 13 bases in between. Here the CDR3 reads CASSWGSAGTEAFF. CDR3 in DNA: TGTGCCAGCAGCTGGGGGTCTGCTGGCACTGAAGCTTTCTTT.

There are many counts of this clonotype. The junction differs from germline at one of its ends, possibly a read error. CDR3 sequence: CASSLTSTGELFF. The DNA of the CDR3 is TGTGCCAGCAGCCTGACTAGCACCGGGGAGCTGTTTTTT. The J gene is TRBJ2-2, the V gene TRBV5-1, with a tentative D call TRBD2 (6 bases). There are 13 residues in the CDR3. The V gene's germline CDR1 is SGHRS and CDR2 YFSETQ.

This clonotype has just a few counts. The gene calls are TRBV20-1 and TRBJ1-4; D call uncertain. The germline V gene encodes CDR1 DFQATT and CDR2 SNEGSKA (reference sequence). The CDR3 has 14 amino acids. V gave up 6 bases and J gave up 0 bases, with 11 bases separating them. For the CDR3, the DNA is TGCAGTGCCGAGAGTGGTTCAACTAATGAAAAACTGTTTTTT. The encoded protein is CSAESGSTNEKLFF.

Of note for this clonotype: A much bigger clone sits one base away, suggesting this may be a read error. The DNA for the CDR3 is TGTGCCAGCAGTTGGGACTTTCGCCCCTACAATGAGCAGTTCTTC. Residues: CASSWDFRPYNEQFF. The V call is TRBV7-2, the J call TRBJ2-1; weak D call: TRBD2 (6 bases). The CDR3 contains 15 residues. From germline, CDR1 is SGHTA and CDR2 FQGNSA. Trimming removed 6 bases at V and 2 bases at J, with 14 bases between.

This clonotype was seen many times. The chain combines TRBV5-1 with TRBJ2-2; the D gene is possibly TRBD2 (5 bases). Germline CDR1 reads SGHRS; CDR2 reads YFSETQ. CDR3 length equals 17 residues. V gave up 4 bases and J gave up 4 bases, with 20 bases separating them. CDR3 loop: CASSVNGGRSSTGELFF. The CDR3 nucleotides are TGCGCCAGCAGCGTTAATGGAGGCAGGAGTAGCACCGGGGAGCTGTTTTTT. Full variable domain (rest looked up from reference TRBV5-1 and TRBJ2-2): KAGVTQTPRYLIKTRGQQVTLSCSPISGHRSVSWYQQTPGQGLQFLFEYFSETQRNKGNFPGRFSGRQFSNSRSEMNVSTLELGDSALYLCASSVNGGRSSTGELFFGEGSRLTVL.

This clonotype was counted between two and nine times. The chain recombines TRBV12-3 or TRBV12-4 with TRBJ2-7; 13 bases are shared with TRBD2. The CDR3 contains 15 residues. Germline trimming cut 5 bases from V and 7 bases from J; bases unmatched to any gene: 8. The CDR3 reads CASSTGTSGMGEQYF. The CDR3 region has the DNA TGTGCCAGCAGTACCGGGACTAGCGGGATGGGGGAGCAGTACTTC.

This clonotype was recorded at least ten times. This chain links TRBV20-1 with TRBJ2-1; TRBD1 matches at 7 bases. Germline loops: CDR1 DFQATT, CDR2 SNEGSKA (reference sequence). This CDR3 comprises 13 residues. Trimming cost V 4 bases and J 7 bases; bases outside gene matches: 7. CDR3 nucleotide sequence: TGCAGTGCTAATTACGACAGGGTGAATGAGCAGTTCTTC. Translated: CSANYDRVNEQFF.

CDR3: CASSLTGGCEQFF. DNA for the CDR3: TGTGCCAGTAGTTTGACAGGGGGGTGCGAGCAGTTCTTC. J is TRBJ2-1 and V is TRBV19; TRBD1 matches at 9 bases. CDR3 length equals 13 residues. Germline lookup yields CDR1 LNHDA and CDR2 SQIVND (reference sequence). V trimming: 5 bases; J trimming: 10 bases; junction bases outside the gene matches: 6. The full variable domain, completed using reference TRBV19 and TRBJ2-1, is DGGITQSPKYLFRKEGQNVTLSCEQNLNHDAMYWYRQDPGQGLRLIYYSQIVNDFQKGDIAEGYSVSREKKESFPLTVTSAQKNPTAFYLCASSLTGGCEQFFGPGTRLTVL.

CDR3 region: CASSALAGAYNEQFF. In DNA, the CDR3 is TGCGCCAGCAGCGCACTAGCGGGAGCCTACAATGAGCAGTTCTTC. The V gene is TRBV5-1, the J gene TRBJ2-1, with 11 bases aligning to TRBD2. V was pared by 4 bases and J by 2 bases, with 2 bases of the junction left unmatched. Germline V gene data show CDR1 as SGHRS and CDR2 as YFSETQ. This CDR3 is 15 amino acids long.

This clonotype was recorded at least ten times. Germline and junction disagree at one end, which may indicate a read error. V and J are TRBV5-1 and TRBJ2-7; 10 bases match TRBD2. CDR1 is SGHRS and CDR2 is YFSETQ in the germline V gene. This CDR3 has 16 residues. This CDR3 is CTSSSGGTSVSYEQYF. As DNA, the CDR3 is TGCACCAGCAGCTCGGGAGGGACTAGCGTCTCCTACGAGCAGTACTTC. The full variable domain, completed using reference TRBV5-1 and TRBJ2-7, is KAGVTQTPRYLIKTRGQQVTLSCSPISGHRSVSWYQQTPGQGLQFLFEYFSETQRNKGNFPGRFSGRQFSNSRSEMNVSTLELGDSALYLCTSSSGGTSVSYEQYFGPGTRLTVT.

This clonotype was recorded at least ten times. The chain is built from TRBV20-1 and TRBJ2-7, with D tentatively TRBD1 or TRBD2 (5 bases each). Trimming pared 8 bases from V and 0 bases from J, leaving 14 bases between. The length of the CDR3 is 13 residues. Germline V gene data show CDR1 as DFQATT and CDR2 as SNEGSKA (reference sequence). The CDR3, as DNA: TGCAGTTCCCGGGACGGTAGCTCCTACGAGCAGTACTTC. It translates to CSSRDGSSYEQYF.

This clonotype was observed a handful of times. V gene TRBV27 combines with J gene TRBJ1-2, with 7 bases fitting TRBD1. The CDR3 runs 16 residues. J was trimmed by 6 bases and V by 3 bases; bases with no gene match: 13. In germline, CDR1 is MNHEY, CDR2 SMNVEV (reference sequence). The CDR3: CASSLKPPRQGHGYTF. The CDR3 nucleotides read TGTGCCAGCAGTTTGAAGCCCCCGAGACAGGGCCATGGCTACACCTTC.

About this clonotype itself: A read error may be the cause here, since a much bigger clone is one base away. CDR3 sequence reads: CAWSAQGCTEAFF. DNA for the CDR3: TGTGCCTGGAGTGCCCAGGGTTGCACTGAAGCTTTCTTT. This chain joins TRBV30 and TRBJ1-1, with TRBD1 as a possible D gene (5 bases). The CDR3 totals 13 residues. Germline V gene sequence: CDR1 GTSNPN, CDR2 SVGIG (reference sequence). Trimming cost V 1 base and J 4 bases, with 10 bases left between them.

This clonotype was detected ten times or more. The chain combines TRBV13 with TRBJ2-7, with 7 bases lining up with TRBD1. This CDR3 has 16 residues. Trimming at V came to 4 bases and at J to 2 bases, leaving 11 bases not matched to a gene. Looked up from germline, CDR1 is PRHDT and CDR2 is FYEKMQ (reference sequence). CDR3 DNA sequence: TGTGCCAGCAGCTCCACCCATTCGGGACAGCCCTACGAGCAGTACTTC. Amino acids: CASSSTHSGQPYEQYF.

A remark on this clonotype: An end of the junction differs from the germline gene, which may be a read error. The chain combines TRBV19 with TRBJ1-5, with 9 bases fitting TRBD1. Looked up from germline, CDR1 is LNHDA and CDR2 is SQIVND (reference sequence). The CDR3 covers 15 residues. The CDR3 nucleotides read TGTGCCAATAGTCCCGGGACAGGGAAGAATCAGCCCCAGCATTTT. Amino acids: CANSPGTGKNQPQHF. Combining the CDR3 with reference TRBV19 and TRBJ1-5 gives the whole variable domain DGGITQSPKYLFRKEGQNVTLSCEQNLNHDAMYWYRQDPGQGLRLIYYSQIVNDFQKGDIAEGYSVSREKKESFPLTVTSAQKNPTAFYLCANSPGTGKNQPQHFGDGTRLSIL.

This clonotype was counted many times. The chain links TRBV7-8 to TRBJ2-7; a weak D match, TRBD1 (6 bases). V lost 3 bases to trimming and J lost 7 bases, with 13 bases between them. The CDR3 spans 13 residues. In germline, CDR1 is SGHVS, CDR2 FQNEAQ. CDR3 DNA: TGTGCCAGCAGCTTCGACAGGCCCTTGGAGCAGTACTTC. Translating gives CASSFDRPLEQYF.

This clonotype was detected only a few times. The rearrangement uses TRBV7-9 and TRBJ2-6; 10 bases fit TRBD1. V lost 4 bases, J lost 2 bases, and 5 bases stayed unmatched. CDR3 size: 17 residues. From germline, CDR1 is SEHNR and CDR2 FQNEAQ (reference sequence). The CDR3 loop reads CASSYRQGAAGANVLTF. The DNA of the CDR3 is TGTGCCAGCAGCTACCGACAGGGGGCTGCTGGGGCCAACGTCCTGACTTTC. The full variable domain, completed using reference TRBV7-9 and TRBJ2-6, is DTGVSQNPRHKITKRGQNVTFRCDPISEHNRLYWYRQTLGQGPEFLTYFQNEAQLEKSRLLSDRFSAERPKGSFSTLEIQRTEQGDSAMYLCASSYRQGAAGANVLTFGAGSRLTVL.

In this sample, this clonotype turned up many times. The rearrangement uses TRBV7-9 and TRBJ1-2; tentative D call: TRBD1 (6 bases). Deletions cut 3 bases from V and 6 bases from J, with 14 bases between. Germline CDR1 SEHNR, CDR2 FQNEAQ (reference sequence). This CDR3 is 14 amino acids long. The CDR3 protein is CASSLGAPVHGYTF. Written as DNA, the CDR3 is TGTGCCAGCAGCTTGGGGGCACCGGTCCATGGCTACACCTTC.

This clonotype was picked up many times. This chain joins TRBV7-2 and TRBJ2-7; 7 bases align to TRBD2. The germline V gene has CDR1 SGHTA and CDR2 FQGNSA. Unmatched junction bases numbered 4, after V lost 5 bases and J lost 0 bases. The CDR3 sequence is 14 residues long. CDR3 nucleotides: TGTGCCAGCAGCGAGGGACTAACCTCCTACGAGCAGTACTTC. Translating gives CASSEGLTSYEQYF.